The 3 T cell receptor beta chains presented below share a single source sample, sequenced in a study of response to subunit inactivated influenza vaccine. TCRdb fed the RT-PCR reads into MiXCR, producing one record per CDR3 protein. This table holds fewer than 600,000 distinct CDR3 sequences, about 7.2% found once. The sample was PBMCs from blood, taken 23 to 25 months after vaccination. All receptors come from a man aged 50 to 75 who received an inactivated influenza vaccine.

The chain employs TRBV25-1 and TRBJ1-1; D remains unclear. V lost 6 bases, J lost 6 bases, and 8 bases lay in between. The CDR3 is 11 residues long. CDR1 and CDR2 (germline): MGHDK, SYGVNS. CDR3 residues: CASRRRAEAFF. The CDR3 nucleotides read TGTGCCAGCAGGAGGCGGGCTGAAGCTTTCTTT.

This clonotype was observed many times. The chain carries TRBV6-2 or TRBV6-3 and TRBJ2-2; 8 bases agree with TRBD2. The CDR3 runs 15 residues. The J segment lost 6 bases and the V segment lost 6 bases, leaving 9 bases of the junction unmatched. Per germline, CDR1 MNHEY and CDR2 SVGEGT. The CDR3, as DNA: TGTGCCAGCAGGGTGGCTAGCGGGTGGTCCGGGGAGCTGTTTTTT. It is translated as CASRVASGWSGELFF.

This clonotype was detected many times. This sequence joins TRBV4-2 and TRBJ2-7, with D perhaps matching TRBD1 (6 bases). The CDR3 covers 15 residues. The germline V gene encodes CDR1 LGHNA and CDR2 YNFKEQ. The V end was cut by 0 bases, the J end by 3 bases, with 12 bases between. The CDR3 coding sequence is TGTGCCAGCAGCCAAGATGAACAGGGCCTCTACGAGCAGTACTTC. Amino acids: CASSQDEQGLYEQYF.